A single sample is the source of the 20 T cell receptor beta chains below, sequenced in a study of shared clonotypes between healthy human individuals. TCRdb's table, derived via immunoSEQ multiplex PCR, lists solely in-frame clones and lacks some. Among some 2,000,000 clones listed, approximately 96% were seen once. What was sequenced was naive CD4+ T cells sorted from blood. Documented subset: CD45RA+ positively selected. All receptors come from a young man in good health.

The genes are TRBV5-1 and TRBJ1-4; D uncertain. Germline CDR1 SGHRS, CDR2 YFSETQ. Trimming took off 0 bases at V and 4 bases at J, with 10 bases between the two ends. This CDR3 has 15 amino acids. The CDR3 loop reads CASSLGAAFNEKLFF. CDR3 sequence (DNA): TGCGCCAGCAGCTTGGGGGCAGCTTTTAATGAAAAACTGTTTTTT.

Note on this clone: The sample has other DNA sequences that encode this CDR3 too. The J gene is TRBJ1-2, the V gene TRBV2; TRBD1 aligns across 11 bases. This CDR3 is built from 12 residues. CDR1 SNHLY and CDR2 FYNNEI come from the germline V gene. V lost 8 bases, J lost 7 bases, and 3 bases stayed unmatched. CDR3 amino acids: CASSGTGGGYTF. The CDR3 DNA reads as TGTGCCAGCTCCGGGACAGGGGGTGGCTACACCTTC.

The chain is built from TRBV29-1 and TRBJ1-1; D is undetermined. CDR3 length: 14 residues. Trimming stripped 5 bases from V and 1 base from J, with 14 bases between. Germline V lookup: CDR1 SQVTM, CDR2 ANQGSEA. The CDR3 protein is CSVREASRNTEAFF. CDR3 coding DNA: TGCAGCGTTAGGGAGGCCTCGAGGAACACTGAAGCTTTCTTT. Full variable domain (missing parts from reference TRBV29-1 and TRBJ1-1): SAVISQKPSRDICQRGTSLTIQCQVDSQVTMMFWYRQQPGQSLTLIATANQGSEATYESGFVIDKFPISRPNLTFSTLTVSNMSPEDSSIYLCSVREASRNTEAFFGQGTRLTVV.

This clone was counted once. This sequence joins TRBV5-6 and TRBJ2-7, with TRBD1 matching 7 bases. Unmatched junction bases numbered 4, after V lost 1 base and J lost 3 bases. CDR3 length equals 14 residues. CDR1 and CDR2 from the germline V gene are SGHDT and YYEEEE. CDR3 in DNA: TGTGCCAGCAGCTTGAGACAGGGTCTCTACGAGCAGTACTTC. Translating gives CASSLRQGLYEQYF.

The chain recombines TRBV7-9 with TRBJ2-2; 8 bases are shared with TRBD1. This CDR3 spans 15 amino acids. Germline assignment: CDR1 SEHNR and CDR2 FQNEAQ (reference sequence). The V and J ends lost 1 base and 5 bases, in that order; junction bases with no gene match: 3. This CDR3 reads CASSLDWDRTGELFF. The CDR3, as DNA: TGTGCCAGCAGCTTAGATTGGGACAGGACCGGGGAGCTGTTTTTT.

The chain combines TRBV25-1 with TRBJ2-5; TRBD1 is a possible D gene (5 bases). V lost 2 bases and J 5 bases, leaving 12 bases between the germline ends. Per the germline V gene, CDR1 is MGHDK and CDR2 is SYGVNS. The CDR3 is 14 residues long. The CDR3 protein is CASSEHGRVETQYF. The CDR3 DNA reads as TGTGCCAGCAGTGAACACGGCAGGGTTGAGACCCAGTACTTC.

V is TRBV27 and J is TRBJ1-1; 9 positions match TRBD1. The V and J ends lost 6 bases and 1 base, in that order; junction bases with no gene match: 3. Germline values: CDR1 MNHEY, CDR2 SMNVEV (reference sequence). CDR3 length: 14 amino acids. The CDR3 sequence is CASRPGQGNTEAFF. CDR3 nucleotides: TGTGCCAGCAGACCGGGACAGGGGAACACTGAAGCTTTCTTT.

V and J are TRBV2 and TRBJ2-3; D is possibly TRBD1 or TRBD2 (5 bases each). The CDR3 length is 15 residues. The V and J ends lost 5 bases and 4 bases respectively, with 16 bases between them. The germline gives CDR1 SNHLY, CDR2 FYNNEI. CDR3 DNA sequence: TGTGCCAGCAGTACCGGGACCAAGTCCCCAGATACGCAGTATTTT. The encoded protein is CASSTGTKSPDTQYF. The whole variable domain, filled in from reference TRBV2 and TRBJ2-3, reads EPEVTQTPSHQVTQMGQEVILRCVPISNHLYFYWYRQILGQKVEFLVSFYNNEISEKSEIFDDQFSVERPDGSNFTLKIRSTKLEDSAMYFCASSTGTKSPDTQYFGPGTRLTVL.

On this clone: One base away lies a much larger clone, so this may be a sequencing read error. The sample has other DNA sequences that encode this CDR3 too. The chain has TRBV6-6 and TRBJ1-2; D possibly corresponds to TRBD1 (6 bases). This CDR3 has 13 amino acids. Germline V lookup: CDR1 MNHNY, CDR2 SVGAGI (reference sequence). The V end lost 6 bases, the J end lost 2 bases, and 10 bases lay between the germline ends. CDR3 in amino acids: CASSPDRNYGYTF. DNA for the CDR3: TGTGCCAGCAGCCCAGACAGGAACTATGGCTACACCTTC.

The chain employs TRBV7-9 and TRBJ2-5; possible D gene TRBD2, 6 bases. Germline values: CDR1 SEHNR, CDR2 FQNEAQ (reference sequence). There are 13 residues in the CDR3. The V gene lost 3 bases and the J gene lost 4 bases, with 9 bases spanning the gap. The CDR3 DNA reads TGTGCCAGCAGCTTGGGGACTGCAGAGACCCAGTACTTC. Its translation: CASSLGTAETQYF.

The rearrangement uses TRBV11-3 and TRBJ2-3, with a possible D match to TRBD1 (6 bases). Germline V gene data show CDR1 as SGHNT and CDR2 as YENEEA. V dropped 5 bases and J dropped 1 base, with 10 bases sitting between them. The CDR3 has 14 residues. CDR3 sequence: CASSPGVGTDTQYF. Here the CDR3 DNA reads TGTGCCAGCAGCCCAGGGGTGGGCACAGATACGCAGTATTTT.

Notes on this clone: The same CDR3 is also encoded by other DNA sequences in this sample. This chain links TRBV18 with TRBJ2-2; D gene unclear. Looked up from germline, CDR1 is KGHSH and CDR2 is LQKENI. V shed 3 bases and J shed 3 bases, with 8 bases lying between them. The CDR3 has 14 amino acids. CDR3 in amino acids: CASSPFQDTGELFF. The DNA for the CDR3 is TGTGCCAGCTCACCGTTCCAAGACACCGGGGAGCTGTTTTTT.

Concerning this clone: The same CDR3 also results from other DNA sequences found in this sample. The chain links TRBV5-4 to TRBJ2-2, with D perhaps TRBD1 or TRBD2 (6 bases each). Trimming stripped 0 bases from V and 4 bases from J, with 10 bases between. The CDR3 is 15 amino acids. The germline V gene encodes CDR1 SGHNT and CDR2 YYREEE (reference sequence). CDR3 coding DNA: TGTGCCAGCAGCTTGGGACTAGGGGGCACCGGGGAGCTGTTTTTT. Protein product: CASSLGLGGTGELFF.

The chain's CDR3 is CASSASRDSHGYTF. The CDR3 nucleotides read TGTGCCAGCAGCGCATCCCGGGACAGCCATGGCTACACCTTC. The chain links TRBV28 to TRBJ1-2; TRBD1 matches at 7 bases. The CDR3 sequence is 14 residues long. The germline V gene encodes CDR1 MDHEN and CDR2 SYDVKM. Unmatched junction bases numbered 10, after V lost 6 bases and J lost 6 bases.

The rearrangement uses TRBV18 and TRBJ2-2; TRBD2 matches at 10 bases. The CDR3 sequence is 15 residues long. Germline-derived CDR1 and CDR2 are KGHSH and LQKENI. With 3 bases clipped from V and 5 bases from J, the junction kept 3 bases outside the gene matches. In DNA, the CDR3 is TGTGCCAGCTCACCTTGGACTAGCGGTACCGGGGAGCTGTTTTTT. This gives the protein CASSPWTSGTGELFF.

The chain uses TRBV7-8 and TRBJ1-5, with D hard to call. V was clipped by 3 bases and J by 0 bases, with 15 bases between them. The CDR3 is 17 residues long. CDR1 is SGHVS and CDR2 is FQNEAQ in the germline V gene. CDR3 DNA sequence: TGTGCCAGCAGCTTTCGGGAGGGCAGGTATAGCAATCAGCCCCAGCATTTT. This codes for CASSFREGRYSNQPQHF.

The V call is TRBV10-3, the J call TRBJ2-1; D call uncertain. The CDR3 has 12 amino acids. Trimming shortened V by 10 bases and J by 8 bases, and 15 bases separated the two germline ends. Germline assignment: CDR1 ENHRY and CDR2 SYGVKD. CDR3 sequence (DNA): TGTGCCACCCAAAATGGCGGCTATGAGCAGTTCTTC. This gives the protein CATQNGGYEQFF.

This chain uses TRBV29-1 with TRBJ2-1, with 7 bases aligning to TRBD1. From germline, CDR1 is SQVTM and CDR2 ANQGSEA. V shed 4 bases and J 2 bases; nucleotides not matched to a gene: 2. The CDR3 is made up of 13 amino acids. This CDR3 reads CSVAGTAYNEQFF. The CDR3, as DNA: TGCAGCGTTGCCGGGACAGCCTACAATGAGCAGTTCTTC.

Only one count was recorded for this clone. The chain combines TRBV6-6 with TRBJ2-3; TRBD2 matches 8 bases. The V gene end was trimmed by 7 bases and the J gene end by 9 bases; junction bases not matched to a gene: 6. The CDR3 is 12 amino acids. The germline CDR1 and CDR2 sequences are MNHNY and SVGAGI (reference sequence). CDR3 amino acids: CASTGGAETQYF. CDR3 nucleotides: TGTGCCAGCACCGGGGGGGCGGAAACGCAGTATTTT.

This chain connects TRBV27 to TRBJ1-4; D is unclear. V dropped 6 bases and J dropped 7 bases, with 12 bases sitting between them. The CDR3 contains 13 residues. Germline V gene data show CDR1 as MNHEY and CDR2 as SMNVEV (reference sequence). This chain's CDR3 is CASSVVAGEKLFF. CDR3 in DNA: TGTGCCAGCAGCGTAGTGGCCGGTGAAAAACTGTTTTTT.